Listed here are 31 T cell receptor beta chains from one sample, sequenced in a study of shared clonotypes between healthy human individuals. The method was immunoSEQ multiplex PCR; TCRdb's version includes in-frame clones alone and lacks a portion of them. There are roughly 1,000,000 clones in the sample; around three quarters occur only once, and approximately 0.52% lies in the top ten. The sample consisted of memory CD4+ T cells from PBMCs. Subset noted: CD45RA-negative fraction. The receptors were sampled from a man aged 18-30 years in good health. Some clones in this sample may be carry-over from other donors' samples.

The V call is TRBV5-1, the J call TRBJ2-7; TRBD1 aligns across 9 bases. CDR3 length: 15 amino acids. From germline, CDR1 is SGHRS and CDR2 YFSETQ. Unmatched junction bases numbered 10, after V lost 4 bases and J lost 5 bases. The CDR3 is CASSDGGTGKHEQYF. The CDR3 bases are TGCGCCAGCAGCGACGGCGGGACAGGGAAACACGAGCAGTACTTC.

The chain uses TRBV19 and TRBJ2-1; 9 nucleotides agree with TRBD1. The CDR3 contains 19 residues. V trimming: 2 bases; J trimming: 3 bases; junction bases outside the gene matches: 14. Per germline, CDR1 LNHDA and CDR2 SQIVND (reference sequence). CDR3 protein: CASSIFERTGAINYNEQFF. CDR3 coding DNA: TGTGCCAGTAGTATATTTGAGAGGACAGGGGCAATTAACTACAATGAGCAGTTCTTC.

This clone was observed a single time. The rearrangement links TRBV7-9 to TRBJ1-1; D is uncertain. This CDR3 is 12 amino acids long. Trimming shortened V by 1 base and J by 10 bases, and 10 bases separated the two germline ends. Germline assignment: CDR1 SEHNR and CDR2 FQNEAQ (reference sequence). CDR3 coding DNA: TGTGCCAGCAGCTTAGAACGCGGTGCAGCTTTCTTT. The encoded protein is CASSLERGAAFF.

This chain joins TRBV6-1 and TRBJ1-2, with D uncertain. Between the trimmed V and J ends, which lost 6 bases and 0 bases, there was a span of 8 bases. This CDR3 is built from 13 residues. From germline, CDR1 is MNHNS and CDR2 SASEGT. This CDR3 reads CASSRSANYGYTF. CDR3 sequence (DNA): TGTGCCAGCAGCCGATCAGCTAACTATGGCTACACCTTC.

V is TRBV9 and J is TRBJ1-3, with unresolved D. The CDR3 spans 14 residues. Trimming cost V 1 base and J 4 bases, with 9 bases left between them. CDR1 and CDR2 (germline): SGDLS, YYNGEE. The CDR3 is CASSVSWAGNTIYF. The CDR3 DNA reads TGTGCCAGCAGCGTATCGTGGGCCGGAAACACCATATATTTT. Filled out from reference TRBV9 and TRBJ1-3, the complete variable domain reads DSGVTQTPKHLITATGQRVTLRCSPRSGDLSVYWYQQSLDQGLQFLIQYYNGEERAKGNILERFSAQQFPDLHSELNLSSLELGDSALYFCASSVSWAGNTIYFGEGSWLTVV.

This clone came up a few times. J is TRBJ2-1 and V is TRBV27; D possibly uses TRBD1 or TRBD2 (5 bases each). Germline CDR1 is MNHEY and CDR2 is SMNVEV (reference sequence). CDR3 size: 12 residues. V shed 9 bases and J shed 9 bases, with 15 bases lying between them. CDR3: CASRDPPFEQFF. In DNA, the CDR3 is TGTGCCAGTAGGGACCCCCCATTTGAGCAGTTCTTC.

J is TRBJ1-5 and V is TRBV6-6, with 10 bases lining up with TRBD1. Germline CDR1 MNHNY, CDR2 SVGAGI (reference sequence). The CDR3 is 15 residues long. Unmatched junction bases numbered 4, after V lost 8 bases and J lost 0 bases. This CDR3 is CASGGDRGSNQPQHF. The CDR3 nucleotides are TGTGCCAGCGGGGGGGACAGGGGTAGCAATCAGCCCCAGCATTTT.

This clone has only a few counts. The genes are TRBV28 and TRBJ2-7, with D possibly being TRBD1 or TRBD2 (5 bases each). CDR1 MDHEN and CDR2 SYDVKM come from the germline V gene. V dropped 5 bases and J dropped 1 base, with 15 bases sitting between them. The CDR3 has 15 residues. CDR3 sequence: CASSLHGDASYEQYF. In DNA, the CDR3 is TGTGCCAGCAGTCTCCACGGGGACGCGTCCTACGAGCAGTACTTC.

The chain has TRBV28 and TRBJ2-7; TRBD2 is a possible D gene (5 bases). This CDR3 is 15 amino acids long. The germline CDR1 and CDR2 sequences are MDHEN and SYDVKM. The ends were cut back, 2 bases at V and 3 bases at J, with 14 bases in the middle. The CDR3 nucleotides read TGTGCCAGCAGTTTAACGGGGTTAGGTTTCTACGAGCAGTACTTC. This sequence encodes CASSLTGLGFYEQYF.

The J gene is TRBJ1-2, the V gene TRBV6-4; unclear D gene. Germline V gene sequence: CDR1 MRHNA, CDR2 SNTAGT. The CDR3 runs to 13 residues. Trimming took 6 bases from V and 2 from J, leaving 10 bases between them. The CDR3 spells CASSPTDNYGYTF. The CDR3, as DNA: TGTGCCAGCAGCCCTACAGACAACTATGGCTACACCTTC.

This rearrangement joins TRBV7-9 to TRBJ2-3, with no clear D. This CDR3 region has 16 residues. Germline V CDR1 and CDR2: SEHNR, FQNEAQ (reference sequence). Between the trimmed V and J ends, which lost 5 bases and 2 bases, there was a span of 17 bases. CDR3 sequence: CASSPHGGSPTDTQYF. The CDR3 nucleotides read TGTGCCAGCAGCCCGCACGGTGGATCCCCCACAGATACGCAGTATTTT.

The chain employs TRBV7-2 and TRBJ1-1, with 7 bases that match TRBD1. V shed 11 bases and J 9 bases; nucleotides not matched to a gene: 15. CDR3 length equals 13 residues. In germline, CDR1 is SGHTA, CDR2 FQGNSA. CDR3 amino acids: CAGGRGPLVQAFF. The CDR3 nucleotides read TGTGCCGGGGGGAGGGGGCCCCTCGTGCAAGCTTTCTTT.

This clone is a singleton in its sample. This chain uses TRBV19 with TRBJ1-4, with D unresolved. The germline V gene has CDR1 LNHDA and CDR2 SQIVND (reference sequence). V was trimmed by 5 bases and J by 4 bases, leaving 14 bases between them. This CDR3 contains 15 residues. This CDR3 reads CASSPQESLNEKLFF. CDR3 DNA sequence: TGTGCCAGTAGTCCCCAGGAGTCACTTAATGAAAAACTGTTTTTT.

The chain joins TRBV28 to TRBJ2-7; 8 bases are a match to TRBD2. From germline, CDR1 is MDHEN and CDR2 SYDVKM. V trimming: 4 bases; J trimming: 0 bases; junction bases outside the gene matches: 11. The length of the CDR3 is 17 residues. CDR3 DNA sequence: TGTGCCAGCAGTTCCCCTCGCAAGCGGGAGCGCTCCTACGAGCAGTACTTC. This gives the protein CASSSPRKRERSYEQYF.

The V and J genes are TRBV7-9 and TRBJ1-4; 7 positions match TRBD1. Germline-derived CDR1 and CDR2 are SEHNR and FQNEAQ (reference sequence). This CDR3 comprises 18 residues. Trimming cost V 5 bases and J 1 base; bases outside gene matches: 13. The CDR3 loop is CASSQGDLTSQTNEKLFF. The CDR3 coding sequence is TGTGCCAGCAGCCAGGGGGATTTGACCTCCCAAACTAATGAAAAACTGTTTTTT.

The V call is TRBV27, the J call TRBJ2-1; 9 nucleotides align to TRBD1. The CDR3 extends over 15 amino acids. The trim removed 6 bases at V and 3 bases at J, leaving 6 bases unmatched. Germline V gene data show CDR1 as MNHEY and CDR2 as SMNVEV (reference sequence). The CDR3 DNA reads as TGTGCCAGCAGAGTGCGGGACAGGGACTACAATGAGCAGTTCTTC. It translates to CASRVRDRDYNEQFF.

This clone was detected a few times. The CDR3 spells CASSLALGGASTDTQYF. CDR3 sequence (DNA): TGCGCCAGCAGCTTGGCTCTTGGCGGAGCTAGCACAGATACGCAGTATTTT. The chain is built from TRBV5-1 and TRBJ2-3, with D uncertain. Germline assignment: CDR1 SGHRS and CDR2 YFSETQ. The CDR3 sequence is 17 residues long. V was shortened by 0 bases and J by 0 bases, with 14 bases between the two germline ends.

The table lists this clone with many counts. CDR3 in DNA: TGTGCCACCAGCAGACCTTCCCTAGCGGGACTAGATACGCAGTATTTT. This encodes CATSRPSLAGLDTQYF. J is TRBJ2-3 and V is TRBV15, with 9 bases lining up with TRBD2. The CDR3 covers 16 residues. Per the germline V gene, CDR1 is LNHNV and CDR2 is YYDKDF (reference sequence). Losses at the gene ends were 2 bases for V and 5 bases for J; bases not matched to a gene: 8.

The V and J genes are TRBV28 and TRBJ2-2, with D unclear. Deletions cut 10 bases from V and 1 base from J, with 10 bases between. Germline CDR1 MDHEN, CDR2 SYDVKM. The CDR3 consists of 13 residues. The CDR3 region is CATLTRNTGELFF. CDR3 coding DNA: TGTGCCACATTAACAAGGAACACCGGGGAGCTGTTTTTT.

The chain joins TRBV20-1 to TRBJ2-3; D is ambiguous. The CDR3 runs 11 residues. Trimming cost V 7 bases and J 1 base, with 6 bases left between them. Germline-derived CDR1 and CDR2 are DFQATT and SNEGSKA (reference sequence). CDR3 protein: CSVRGTDTQYF. CDR3 nucleotides: TGCAGTGTTCGGGGCACAGATACGCAGTATTTT.

This clone was detected once. The rearrangement links TRBV5-1 to TRBJ2-1, with 8 bases fitting TRBD2. Germline V gene sequence: CDR1 SGHRS, CDR2 YFSETQ. The CDR3 runs to 12 residues. Germline trimming cut 0 bases from V and 15 bases from J; bases unmatched to any gene: 5. CDR3 amino acids: CASSLEPSGRFF. The CDR3 coding sequence is TGCGCCAGCAGCTTGGAACCTAGCGGGCGGTTCTTC.

This clone showed up just a few times. The chain couples TRBV28 to TRBJ2-1; D is possibly TRBD1 or TRBD2 (5 bases each). The germline V gene encodes CDR1 MDHEN and CDR2 SYDVKM. V lost 5 bases and J lost 9, with 20 bases in between. This CDR3 is built from 15 residues. The CDR3 bases are TGTGCCAGCAGTCCGGGACGGTCCTCGGTGAGTGAGCAGTTCTTC. Protein product: CASSPGRSSVSEQFF.

V is TRBV18 and J is TRBJ2-7, with D maybe TRBD1 (6 bases). CDR1 and CDR2 from the germline V gene are KGHSH and LQKENI. There are 13 residues in the CDR3. The V end lost 2 bases, the J end lost 4 bases, and 9 bases lay between the germline ends. Written as DNA, the CDR3 is TGTGCCAGCTCACCAGACAGGCAGTACGAGCAGTACTTC. Amino acid sequence: CASSPDRQYEQYF.

In this sample, this clone turned up a few times. The identical CDR3 is also encoded by other nucleotide sequences in the sample. The rearrangement joins TRBV15 to TRBJ1-5; D gene ambiguous. The CDR3 contains 14 residues. Germline CDR1 reads LNHNV; CDR2 reads YYDKDF (reference sequence). V was shortened by 0 bases and J by 7 bases, with 10 bases between the two germline ends. As DNA, the CDR3 is TGTGCCACCAGCAGAGATCCCATCGGGCAGCCCCAGCATTTT. Residues: CATSRDPIGQPQHF.

The chain links TRBV7-6 to TRBJ1-1, with a weak D call TRBD1 (5 bases). The length of the CDR3 is 15 residues. Germline V CDR1 and CDR2: SGHVS, FNYEAQ. The V end lost 1 base, the J end lost 3 bases, and 12 bases lay between the germline ends. The CDR3 is CASSLGLGGYTEAFF. The CDR3 DNA sequence: TGTGCCAGCAGCTTAGGTCTGGGGGGGTACACTGAAGCTTTCTTT. Using reference TRBV7-6 and TRBJ1-1 for the parts outside the CDR3, the full variable domain is GAGVSQSPRYKVTKRGQDVALRCDPISGHVSLYWYRQALGQGPEFLTYFNYEAQQDKSGLPNDRFSAERPEGSISTLTIQRTEQRDSAMYRCASSLGLGGYTEAFFGQGTRLTVV.

The genes are TRBV28 and TRBJ1-4; 7 positions match TRBD1. Per the germline V gene, CDR1 is MDHEN and CDR2 is SYDVKM. CDR3 length equals 14 residues. The J segment lost 0 bases and the V segment lost 6 bases, leaving 1 base of the junction unmatched. The CDR3 nucleotides are TGTGCCAGCAGGACAGGGTCAACTAATGAAAAACTGTTTTTT. Its translation: CASRTGSTNEKLFF. Variable domain in full (rest from reference TRBV28 and TRBJ1-4): DVKVTQSSRYLVKRTGEKVFLECVQDMDHENMFWYRQDPGLGLRLIYFSYDVKMKEKGDIPEGYSVSREKKERFSLILESASTNQTSMYLCASRTGSTNEKLFFGSGTQLSVL.

This sequence joins TRBV28 and TRBJ1-3; the match to TRBD1 covers 7 bases. The CDR3 runs to 13 residues. Germline-derived CDR1 and CDR2 are MDHEN and SYDVKM. Trimming at V came to 11 bases and at J to 6 bases, leaving 10 bases not matched to a gene. CDR3 coding DNA: TGTGCCGGACAGGTCGGTTTGGTAAACACCATATATTTT. It codes for CAGQVGLVNTIYF.

This clone was observed once. The chain joins TRBV7-9 to TRBJ2-6; D gene uncertain. This CDR3 has 15 residues. Trimming cost V 5 bases and J 2 bases, with 10 bases left between them. The germline CDR1 and CDR2 sequences are SEHNR and FQNEAQ (reference sequence). This chain's CDR3 is CASSHTAPGANVLTF. The DNA of the CDR3 is TGTGCCAGCAGCCACACAGCCCCTGGGGCCAACGTCCTGACTTTC.

The chain recombines TRBV6-6 with TRBJ1-1, with D hard to call. V was pared by 7 bases and J by 1 base, with 10 bases between. Germline V gene sequence: CDR1 MNHNY, CDR2 SVGAGI (reference sequence). This CDR3 is built from 13 residues. The CDR3 loop is CASKRQENTEAFF. CDR3 DNA: TGTGCCAGCAAGAGGCAGGAGAACACTGAAGCTTTCTTT.

A few counts support this clone. The chain links TRBV28 to TRBJ2-7; 10 positions agree with TRBD2. The length of the CDR3 is 14 residues. From germline, CDR1 is MDHEN and CDR2 SYDVKM. The V segment lost 7 bases and the J segment 2 bases; nucleotides outside the gene matches: 5. This CDR3 reads CASTRTSGPYEQYF. In nucleotides, the CDR3 is TGTGCCAGCACCAGGACTAGCGGCCCCTACGAGCAGTACTTC.

The chain carries TRBV9 and TRBJ1-3; tentative D call: TRBD1 (5 bases). Trimming stripped 0 bases from V and 4 bases from J, with 11 bases between. The V gene's germline CDR1 is SGDLS and CDR2 YYNGEE. CDR3 size: 15 residues. The CDR3 spells CASSVDQGLGNTIYF. CDR3 in DNA: TGTGCCAGCAGCGTAGACCAGGGTCTAGGAAACACCATATATTTT.